This TCR beta chain was observed in a study of blood T cell repertoires in COVID-19. Study background: Acute-phase and convalescent COVID-19 samples originated in the United States, Italy and Spain.

The protocol was immunoSEQ multiplex PCR, while the TCRdb copy is restricted to in-frame clones and leaves out a portion. The data hold a few hundred thousand clones, with about 87% observed a single time. Trimming shortened V by 4 bases and J by 4 bases, and 17 bases separated the two germline ends. The CDR3 is 16 amino acids. From germline, CDR1 is LGHDT and CDR2 YNNKEL (reference sequence). This clonotype was sampled from a woman in her thirties with COVID-19, enrolled during active disease. The rearrangement uses TRBV3-1 (or the pseudogene TRBV3-2) and TRBJ1-5; D might be TRBD1 (5 bases). Sequenced: peripheral blood. The CDR3, as DNA: TGTGCCAGCAGCCGACTAGTTCAGGGAAGGAATCAGCCCCAGCATTTT. It encodes CASSRLVQGRNQPQHF.